The source of this T cell receptor beta chain is a study of patients and donors after allogeneic stem cell transplantation. In this sample, this clonotype turned up many times. TCRdb re-called the RT-PCR reads with MiXCR, one entry per CDR3 protein. The sample lists fewer than 30,000 distinct CDR3 sequences; over 7% were seen once. The germline V gene has CDR1 SEHNR and CDR2 FQNEAQ (reference sequence). The CDR3 covers 15 residues. The junction had 2 bases not matched to a gene; V was cut back by 1 base and J by 5 bases. Sequences were obtained from blood, either unsorted or a sorted T cell fraction (not recorded which). The V and J genes are TRBV7-9 and TRBJ2-5, with 12 bases fitting TRBD2. The receptor was isolated from a human donor who was either an allogeneic HSCT recipient or a stem cell or donor lymphocyte infusion donor (not recorded which). It is not recorded whose cells these are; they may come from a transplant donor. The CDR3 reads CASSLGLAGDETQYF. CDR3 in DNA: TGTGCCAGCAGCTTAGGACTAGCGGGGGACGAGACCCAGTACTTC.